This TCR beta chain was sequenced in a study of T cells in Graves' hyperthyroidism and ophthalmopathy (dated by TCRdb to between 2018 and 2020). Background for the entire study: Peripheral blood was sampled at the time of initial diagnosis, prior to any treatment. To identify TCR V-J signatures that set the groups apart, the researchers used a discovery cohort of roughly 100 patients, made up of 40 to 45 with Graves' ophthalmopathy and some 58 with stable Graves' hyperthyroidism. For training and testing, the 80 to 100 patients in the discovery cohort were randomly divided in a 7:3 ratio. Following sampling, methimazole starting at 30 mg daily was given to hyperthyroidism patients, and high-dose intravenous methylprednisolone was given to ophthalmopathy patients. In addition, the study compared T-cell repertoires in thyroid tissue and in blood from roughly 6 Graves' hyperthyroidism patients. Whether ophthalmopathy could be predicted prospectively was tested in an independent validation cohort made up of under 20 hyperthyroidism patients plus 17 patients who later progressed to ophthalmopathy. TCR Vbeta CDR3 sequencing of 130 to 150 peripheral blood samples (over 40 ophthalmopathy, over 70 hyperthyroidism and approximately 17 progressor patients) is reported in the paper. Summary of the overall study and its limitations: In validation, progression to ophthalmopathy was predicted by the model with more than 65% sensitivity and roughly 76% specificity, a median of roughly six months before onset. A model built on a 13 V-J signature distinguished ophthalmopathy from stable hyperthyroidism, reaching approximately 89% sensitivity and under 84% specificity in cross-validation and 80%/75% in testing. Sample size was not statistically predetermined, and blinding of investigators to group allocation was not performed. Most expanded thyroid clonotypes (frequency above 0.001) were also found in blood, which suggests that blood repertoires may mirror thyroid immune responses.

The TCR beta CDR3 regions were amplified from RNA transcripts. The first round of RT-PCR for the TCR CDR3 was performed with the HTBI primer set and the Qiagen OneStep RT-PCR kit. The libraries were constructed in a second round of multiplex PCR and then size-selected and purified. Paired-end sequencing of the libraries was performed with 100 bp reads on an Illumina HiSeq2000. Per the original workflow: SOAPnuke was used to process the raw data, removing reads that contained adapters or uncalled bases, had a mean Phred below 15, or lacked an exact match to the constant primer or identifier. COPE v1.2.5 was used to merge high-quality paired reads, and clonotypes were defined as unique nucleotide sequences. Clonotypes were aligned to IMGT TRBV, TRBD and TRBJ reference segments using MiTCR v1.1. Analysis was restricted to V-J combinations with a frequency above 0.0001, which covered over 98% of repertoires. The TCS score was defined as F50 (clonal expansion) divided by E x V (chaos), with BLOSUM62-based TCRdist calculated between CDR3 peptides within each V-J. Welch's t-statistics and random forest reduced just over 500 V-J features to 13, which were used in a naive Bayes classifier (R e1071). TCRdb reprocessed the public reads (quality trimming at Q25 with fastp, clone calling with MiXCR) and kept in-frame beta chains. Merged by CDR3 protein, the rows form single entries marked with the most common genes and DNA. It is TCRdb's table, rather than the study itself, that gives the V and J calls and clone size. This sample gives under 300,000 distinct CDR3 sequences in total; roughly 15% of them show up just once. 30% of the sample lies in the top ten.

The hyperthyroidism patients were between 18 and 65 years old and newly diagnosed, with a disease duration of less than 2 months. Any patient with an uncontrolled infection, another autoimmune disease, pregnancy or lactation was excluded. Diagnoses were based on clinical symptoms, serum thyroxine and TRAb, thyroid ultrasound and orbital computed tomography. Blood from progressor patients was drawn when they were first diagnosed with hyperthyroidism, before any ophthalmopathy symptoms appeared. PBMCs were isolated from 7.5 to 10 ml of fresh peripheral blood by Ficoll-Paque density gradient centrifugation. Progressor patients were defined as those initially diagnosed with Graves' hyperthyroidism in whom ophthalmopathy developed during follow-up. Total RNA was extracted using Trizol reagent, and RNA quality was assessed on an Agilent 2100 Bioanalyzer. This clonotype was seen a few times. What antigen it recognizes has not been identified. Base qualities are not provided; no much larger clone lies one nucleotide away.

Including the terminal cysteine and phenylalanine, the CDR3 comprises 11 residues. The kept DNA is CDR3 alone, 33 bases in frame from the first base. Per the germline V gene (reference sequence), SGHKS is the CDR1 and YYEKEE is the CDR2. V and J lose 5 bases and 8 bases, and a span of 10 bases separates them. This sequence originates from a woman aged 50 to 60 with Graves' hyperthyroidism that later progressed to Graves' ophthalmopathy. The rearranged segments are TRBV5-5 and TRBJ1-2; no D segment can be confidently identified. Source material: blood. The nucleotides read TGTGCCAGCAGGCGAACTCGGGGCTACACCTTC. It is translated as CASRRTRGYTF.